This TCR beta chain is drawn from a study of cytomegalovirus exposure and HLA in healthy donors. As for the study in general: The study placed less than 90% of its approximately 430 genotyped donors in the Caucasian-associated ancestry cluster.

Germline-derived CDR1 and CDR2 are MDHEN and SYDVKM. The CDR3 is 11 residues long. V lost 3 bases and J lost 11, with 10 bases in between. PCR employed 60 Vbeta and 13 Jbeta primers. The protocol was immunoSEQ multiplex PCR, while the TCRdb copy is restricted to in-frame clones and leaves out a portion. The table includes about 180,000 clones, over 70% detected once. Turning to this clone: Antigen unknown.

Regarding the study as a whole: While the bulk of TCR sequences proved rare, some public TCRs turned up in many donors.

This sequence was found in a boy aged 2-15 years in good health and CMV-seronegative. This sequence joins TRBV28 and TRBJ1-1; maybe TRBD1 (6 bases). Sequencing was performed on PBMCs. The chain's CDR3 is CASSFDRLAFF. The CDR3 DNA is TGTGCCAGCAGTTTTGACAGGCTTGCTTTCTTT.